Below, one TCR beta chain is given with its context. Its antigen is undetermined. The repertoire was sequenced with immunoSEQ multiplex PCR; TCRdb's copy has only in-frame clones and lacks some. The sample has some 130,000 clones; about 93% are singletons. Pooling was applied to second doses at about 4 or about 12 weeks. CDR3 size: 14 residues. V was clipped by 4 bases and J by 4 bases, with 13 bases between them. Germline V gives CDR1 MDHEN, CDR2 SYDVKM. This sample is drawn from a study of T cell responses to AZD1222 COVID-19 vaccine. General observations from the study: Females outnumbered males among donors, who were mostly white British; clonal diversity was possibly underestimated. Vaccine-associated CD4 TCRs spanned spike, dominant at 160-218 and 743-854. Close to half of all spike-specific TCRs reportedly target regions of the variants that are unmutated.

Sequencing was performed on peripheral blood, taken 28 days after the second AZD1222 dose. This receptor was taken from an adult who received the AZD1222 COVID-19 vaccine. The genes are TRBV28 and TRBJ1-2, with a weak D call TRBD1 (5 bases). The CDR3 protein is CASSSGGDGYGYTF. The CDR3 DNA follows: TGTGCCAGCAGTTCGGGGGGGGACGGCTATGGCTACACCTTC.